The 21 T cell receptor beta chains below were found in one sample sequenced in a study of PD-1 blockade in classical Hodgkin lymphoma. The table came from immunoSEQ multiplex PCR; TCRdb's copy has only in-frame clones and leaves some out. In the table there are some 96,000 clones, 75% to 85% of which are singletons. Each patient's relapse followed autologous stem cell transplantation, and brentuximab vedotin exposure varied. The starting material was peripheral blood mononuclear cells (PBMCs), obtained before the second cycle of nivolumab. The receptor source for this set is a human donor with classical Hodgkin lymphoma.

The chain uses TRBV5-4 and TRBJ2-1; D gene uncertain. CDR1 is SGHNT, CDR2 YYREEE, per germline (reference sequence). CDR3 length equals 12 residues. The ends were cut back, 3 bases at V and 8 bases at J, with 9 bases in the middle. The CDR3 spells CASSSLGDEQFF. The CDR3, as DNA: TGTGCCAGCAGCTCGCTGGGCGATGAGCAGTTCTTC.

The chain couples TRBV19 to TRBJ1-2; TRBD1 matches at 12 bases. This CDR3 is built from 14 residues. In germline, CDR1 is LNHDA, CDR2 SQIVND (reference sequence). With 6 bases clipped from V and 7 bases from J, the junction kept 6 bases outside the gene matches. CDR3 amino acids: CASRRDRGPAGYTF. The CDR3 nucleotides are TGTGCCAGTAGGAGGGACAGGGGGCCAGCTGGCTACACCTTC. Filled out from reference TRBV19 and TRBJ1-2, the complete variable domain reads DGGITQSPKYLFRKEGQNVTLSCEQNLNHDAMYWYRQDPGQGLRLIYYSQIVNDFQKGDIAEGYSVSREKKESFPLTVTSAQKNPTAFYLCASRRDRGPAGYTFGSGTRLTVV.

The genes are TRBV7-7 and TRBJ2-2; the D is unclear. The CDR3 loop spans 14 amino acids. Looked up from germline, CDR1 is SSHAT and CDR2 is FNYEAQ (reference sequence). V lost 1 base, J lost 8 bases, and 11 bases lay in between. CDR3 nucleotide sequence: TGTGCCAGCAGCTTAGTAGGTCTGGGAGGGGAGCTGTTTTTT. This gives the protein CASSLVGLGGELFF.

The chain uses TRBV7-2 and TRBJ1-1; D unclear. The CDR3 is 16 residues long. Germline V gene lookup returns CDR1 SGHTA and CDR2 FQGNSA. With 4 bases removed from V and 1 base from J, the gap between germline ends came to 16 bases. The CDR3 loop is CASSSPGGRENTEAFF. In nucleotides, the CDR3 is TGTGCCAGCAGCTCCCCGGGAGGTCGGGAGAACACTGAAGCTTTCTTT.

This clone turned up a few times. This sample also contains other DNA sequences that code for the same CDR3. The V and J genes are TRBV30 and TRBJ1-1; 7 nucleotides line up with TRBD1. The ends lost 7 bases at V and 0 bases at J; junction bases unmatched: 5. Germline assignment: CDR1 GTSNPN and CDR2 SVGIG (reference sequence). CDR3 length equals 13 residues. CDR3 sequence: CALSGQLNTEAFF. In DNA, the CDR3 is TGTGCCTTATCGGGACAGCTGAACACTGAAGCTTTCTTT.

The V and J genes are TRBV25-1 and TRBJ2-3; 7 nucleotides agree with TRBD1. Germline-derived CDR1 and CDR2 are MGHDK and SYGVNS. This CDR3 region has 15 residues. The V segment lost 6 bases and the J segment 6 bases; nucleotides outside the gene matches: 12. Here the CDR3 DNA reads TGTGCCAGCAGACAGACAGGGATGCTTATTGATACGCAGTATTTT. Its translation: CASRQTGMLIDTQYF.

This clone is termed medium-sized. The chain combines TRBV6-6 with TRBJ1-1, with D unclear. CDR1 is MNHNY, CDR2 SVGAGI, per germline (reference sequence). This CDR3 has 16 amino acids. Trimming left V 0 bases short and J 4 bases short, with 15 bases between. As DNA, the CDR3 is TGTGCCAGCAGTTACTCAGTACCGGGTCCGGGCACTGAAGCTTTCTTT. Protein product: CASSYSVPGPGTEAFF.

This chain joins TRBV7-2 and TRBJ2-1; D call uncertain. V was shortened by 4 bases and J by 9 bases, with 19 bases between the two germline ends. The germline V gene encodes CDR1 SGHTA and CDR2 FQGNSA. The CDR3 is 15 amino acids. CDR3 loop: CASSSSESSLGEQFF. In nucleotides, the CDR3 is TGTGCCAGCAGCTCTTCGGAGAGCTCCCTCGGTGAGCAGTTCTTC.

Only a few counts were recorded for this clone. The chain couples TRBV2 to TRBJ2-3; no definite D call. This CDR3 is built from 15 residues. CDR1 is SNHLY, CDR2 FYNNEI, per germline. The V gene lost 2 bases and the J gene lost 6 bases, with 15 bases spanning the gap. CDR3 in DNA: TGTGCCAGCAGTGAACTTGCCGGAACCCCTGATACGCAGTATTTT. Its translation: CASSELAGTPDTQYF.

The V and J genes are TRBV9 and TRBJ2-3, with D perhaps matching TRBD1 or TRBD2 (7 bases each). The CDR3 extends over 15 amino acids. V dropped 4 bases and J dropped 3 bases, with 15 bases sitting between them. Germline V gene lookup returns CDR1 SGDLS and CDR2 YYNGEE. CDR3 DNA: TGTGCCAGCAGCATACTTCAGGGGGGGACAGATACGCAGTATTTT. It translates to CASSILQGGTDTQYF.

As to this clone: At the DNA level, this CDR3 is encoded by other sequences in the same sample as well. The chain couples TRBV5-1 to TRBJ2-5, with 8 bases matching TRBD1. Germline V gives CDR1 SGHRS, CDR2 YFSETQ. There are 14 residues in the CDR3. Losses at the gene ends were 2 bases for V and 5 bases for J; bases not matched to a gene: 5. The CDR3 nucleotides are TGCGCCAGCAGCTTTGGACAGGGTGAGGAGACCCAGTACTTC. This encodes CASSFGQGEETQYF.

This chain links TRBV5-8 with TRBJ2-7; D call uncertain. The length of the CDR3 is 15 residues. V was trimmed by 1 base and J by 1 base, leaving 12 bases between them. From germline, CDR1 is SGHTS and CDR2 YDEGEE. CDR3 bases: TGTGCCAGCAGCTTGTATTTAACACAGTCCTACGAGCAGTACTTC. Amino acids: CASSLYLTQSYEQYF. The full variable domain, in which reference TRBV5-8 and TRBJ2-7 provide the parts outside the CDR3, is EAGVTQSPTHLIKTRGQQATLRCSPISGHTSVYWYQQALGLGLQFLLWYDEGEERNRGNFPPRFSGRQFPNYSSELNVNALELEDSALYLCASSLYLTQSYEQYFGPGTRLTVT.

Here the CDR3 DNA reads TGTGCCAGCTCTGAAGGACTAGCGGGAGGGTACGAGCAGTACTTC. Protein sequence: CASSEGLAGGYEQYF. The genes are TRBV9 and TRBJ2-7; 15 positions agree with TRBD2. CDR3 size: 15 residues. Germline V lookup: CDR1 SGDLS, CDR2 YYNGEE. V gave up 7 bases and J gave up 4 bases; unmatched junction bases: 6.

V and J are TRBV18 and TRBJ2-1, with unresolved D. Germline V CDR1 and CDR2: KGHSH, LQKENI. Trimming took off 3 bases at V and 5 bases at J, with 14 bases between the two ends. The CDR3 runs to 15 residues. CDR3: CASSPYNIPNNEQFF. The CDR3 DNA sequence: TGTGCCAGCTCACCCTACAATATCCCAAACAATGAGCAGTTCTTC.

The rearrangement joins TRBV28 to TRBJ1-1; a possible D gene is TRBD1 (6 bases). Trimming removed 3 bases at V and 1 base at J, with 9 bases between. The CDR3 loop spans 14 amino acids. Germline CDR1 reads MDHEN; CDR2 reads SYDVKM. The CDR3 is CASSLVGQNTEAFF. The CDR3 DNA reads TGTGCCAGCAGTTTGGTGGGACAGAACACTGAAGCTTTCTTT.

In this sample, this clone turned up once. The CDR3 protein is CASRPTSGWYTGELFF. Here the CDR3 DNA reads TGTGCCAGCAGGCCGACTAGCGGGTGGTACACCGGGGAGCTGTTTTTT. The genes are TRBV28 and TRBJ2-2; TRBD2 aligns across 10 bases. The V gene end was trimmed by 6 bases and the J gene end by 3 bases; junction bases not matched to a gene: 7. Looked up from germline, CDR1 is MDHEN and CDR2 is SYDVKM. This CDR3 is built from 16 residues. The complete variable domain, with remaining parts taken from reference TRBV28 and TRBJ2-2, reads DVKVTQSSRYLVKRTGEKVFLECVQDMDHENMFWYRQDPGLGLRLIYFSYDVKMKEKGDIPEGYSVSREKKERFSLILESASTNQTSMYLCASRPTSGWYTGELFFGEGSRLTVL.

The J gene is TRBJ2-3, the V gene TRBV6-5; D is undetermined. The CDR3 runs 13 residues. Germline V gene lookup returns CDR1 MNHEY and CDR2 SVGAGI. Trimming stripped 3 bases from V and 4 bases from J, with 8 bases between. Here the CDR3 DNA reads TGTGCCAGCAGTTATGAGGAGTCAGATACGCAGTATTTT. Translated, it gives CASSYEESDTQYF.

The chain carries TRBV10-3 and TRBJ2-2; D gene uncertain. The germline V gene has CDR1 ENHRY and CDR2 SYGVKD. V was cut by 7 bases and J by 6 bases, with 12 bases left in between. The CDR3 covers 13 residues. CDR3 bases: TGTGCCATCACGAGGTCGTTGGCCGGGGAGCTGTTTTTT. This sequence encodes CAITRSLAGELFF.

This rearrangement joins TRBV7-2 to TRBJ2-7; D remains ambiguous. Germline V gene data show CDR1 as SGHTA and CDR2 as FQGNSA. Trimming cost V 1 base and J 3 bases, with 13 bases left between them. CDR3 length: 15 amino acids. The CDR3 sequence is CASSLDGSGVYEQYF. The CDR3 region has the DNA TGTGCCAGCAGCTTAGACGGAAGTGGGGTCTACGAGCAGTACTTC.

V is TRBV7-9 and J is TRBJ1-1; tentative D call: TRBD1 (5 bases). This CDR3 is built from 14 residues. Germline lookup yields CDR1 SEHNR and CDR2 FQNEAQ (reference sequence). V gave up 0 bases and J gave up 5 bases, with 10 bases separating them. The CDR3 spells CASSLAGRVTEAFF. CDR3 nucleotide sequence: TGTGCCAGCAGCTTAGCGGGCAGGGTGACTGAAGCTTTCTTT.

The rearrangement uses TRBV28 and TRBJ2-2; 10 nucleotides agree with TRBD2. Germline trimming cut 10 bases from V and 3 bases from J; bases unmatched to any gene: 2. From germline, CDR1 is MDHEN and CDR2 SYDVKM. The CDR3 covers 13 residues. DNA for the CDR3: TGTGCCACCGGACTAGCGGACACCGGGGAGCTGTTTTTT. Translated: CATGLADTGELFF.